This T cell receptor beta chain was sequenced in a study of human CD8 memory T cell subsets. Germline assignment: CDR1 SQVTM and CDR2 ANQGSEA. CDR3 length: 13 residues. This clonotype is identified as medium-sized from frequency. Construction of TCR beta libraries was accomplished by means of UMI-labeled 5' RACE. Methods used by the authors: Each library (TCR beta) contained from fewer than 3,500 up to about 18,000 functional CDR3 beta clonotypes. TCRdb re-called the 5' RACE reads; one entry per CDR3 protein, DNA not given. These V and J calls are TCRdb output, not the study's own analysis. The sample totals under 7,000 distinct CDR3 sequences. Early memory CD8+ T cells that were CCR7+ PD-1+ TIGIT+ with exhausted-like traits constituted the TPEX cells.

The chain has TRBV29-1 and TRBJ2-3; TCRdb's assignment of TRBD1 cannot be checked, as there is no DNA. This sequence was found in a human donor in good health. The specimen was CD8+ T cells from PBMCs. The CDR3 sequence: CSVEPRATDTQYF.